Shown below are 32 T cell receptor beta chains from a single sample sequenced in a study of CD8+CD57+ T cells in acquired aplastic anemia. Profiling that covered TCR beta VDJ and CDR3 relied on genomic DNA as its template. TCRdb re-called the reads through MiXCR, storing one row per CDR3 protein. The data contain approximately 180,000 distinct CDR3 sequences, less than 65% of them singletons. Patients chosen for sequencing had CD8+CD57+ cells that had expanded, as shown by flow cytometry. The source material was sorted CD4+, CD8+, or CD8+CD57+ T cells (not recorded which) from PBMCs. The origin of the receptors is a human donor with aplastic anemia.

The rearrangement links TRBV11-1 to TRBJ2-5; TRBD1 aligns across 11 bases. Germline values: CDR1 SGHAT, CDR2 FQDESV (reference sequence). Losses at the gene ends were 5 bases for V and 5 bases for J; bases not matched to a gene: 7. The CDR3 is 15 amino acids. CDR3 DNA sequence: TGTGCCAGCAGCACCGGGGACAGGGGGAGGGAGACCCAGTACTTC. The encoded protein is CASSTGDRGRETQYF.

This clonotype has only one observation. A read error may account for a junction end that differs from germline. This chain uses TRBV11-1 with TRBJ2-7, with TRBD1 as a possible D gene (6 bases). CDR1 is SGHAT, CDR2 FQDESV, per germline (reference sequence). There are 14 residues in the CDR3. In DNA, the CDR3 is TGCGCCAGCAGCTTCAACAGGGTTTCCTACGAGCAGTACTTC. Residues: CASSFNRVSYEQYF.

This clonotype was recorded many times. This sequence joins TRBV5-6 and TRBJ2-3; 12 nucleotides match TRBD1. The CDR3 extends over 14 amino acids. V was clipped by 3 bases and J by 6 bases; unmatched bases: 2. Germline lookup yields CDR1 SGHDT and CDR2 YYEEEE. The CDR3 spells CASSSGQGADTQYF. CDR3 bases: TGTGCCAGCAGCTCGGGACAGGGGGCGGATACGCAGTATTTT.

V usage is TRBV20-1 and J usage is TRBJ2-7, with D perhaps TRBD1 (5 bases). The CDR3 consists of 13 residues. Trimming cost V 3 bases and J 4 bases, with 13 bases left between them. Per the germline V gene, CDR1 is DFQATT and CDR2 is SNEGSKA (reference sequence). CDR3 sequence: CSARAGIKYEQYF. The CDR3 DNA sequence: TGCAGTGCTAGGGCAGGGATCAAATACGAGCAGTACTTC.

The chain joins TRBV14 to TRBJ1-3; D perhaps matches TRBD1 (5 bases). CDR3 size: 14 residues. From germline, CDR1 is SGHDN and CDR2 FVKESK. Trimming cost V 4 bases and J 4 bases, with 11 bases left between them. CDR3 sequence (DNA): TGTGCCAGCAGCCTAACTCGGGGCGGAAACACCATATATTTT. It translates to CASSLTRGGNTIYF.

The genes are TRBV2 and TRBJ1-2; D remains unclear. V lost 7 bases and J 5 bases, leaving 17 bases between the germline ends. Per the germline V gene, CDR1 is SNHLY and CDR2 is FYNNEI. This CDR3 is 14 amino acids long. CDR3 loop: CASTDDETLYGYTF. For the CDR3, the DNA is TGTGCCAGCACCGATGATGAGACGCTATATGGCTACACCTTC. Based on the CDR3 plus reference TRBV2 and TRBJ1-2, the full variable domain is EPEVTQTPSHQVTQMGQEVILRCVPISNHLYFYWYRQILGQKVEFLVSFYNNEISEKSEIFDDQFSVERPDGSNFTLKIRSTKLEDSAMYFCASTDDETLYGYTFGSGTRLTVV.

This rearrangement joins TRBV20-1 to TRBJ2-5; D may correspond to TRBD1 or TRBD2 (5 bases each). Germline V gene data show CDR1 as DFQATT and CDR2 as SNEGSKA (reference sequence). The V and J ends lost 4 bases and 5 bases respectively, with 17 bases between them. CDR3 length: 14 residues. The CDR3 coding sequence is TGCAGTGCTAAACCGGGACCCCAAAGGGAGACCCAGTACTTC. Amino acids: CSAKPGPQRETQYF.

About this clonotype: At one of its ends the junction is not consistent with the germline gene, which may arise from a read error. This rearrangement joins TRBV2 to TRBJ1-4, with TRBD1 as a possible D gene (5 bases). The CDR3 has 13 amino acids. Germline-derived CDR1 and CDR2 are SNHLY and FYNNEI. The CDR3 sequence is CASATATNEKLLW. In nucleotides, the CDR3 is TGTGCAAGCGCGACAGCAACTAATGAAAAACTGTTGTGG.

CDR3 loop: CASSRMTGGNTEAFF. CDR3 DNA sequence: TGTGCCAGCAGCCGTATGACAGGGGGTAACACTGAAGCTTTCTTT. The chain uses TRBV7-9 and TRBJ1-1; 9 bases fit TRBD1. This CDR3 spans 15 amino acids. Germline V gene sequence: CDR1 SEHNR, CDR2 FQNEAQ (reference sequence). Trimming at V came to 5 bases and at J to 2 bases, leaving 6 bases not matched to a gene.

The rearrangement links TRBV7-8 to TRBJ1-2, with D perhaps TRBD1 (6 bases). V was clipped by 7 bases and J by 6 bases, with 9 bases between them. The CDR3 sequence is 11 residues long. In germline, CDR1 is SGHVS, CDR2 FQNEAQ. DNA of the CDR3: TGTGCCAGCACCTCAGGGGATGGCTACACCTTC. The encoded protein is CASTSGDGYTF.

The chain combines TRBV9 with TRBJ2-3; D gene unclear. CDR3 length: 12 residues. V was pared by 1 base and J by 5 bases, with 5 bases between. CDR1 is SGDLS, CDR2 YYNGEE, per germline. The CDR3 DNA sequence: TGTGCCAGCAGCGTAAATGAAGATACGCAGTATTTT. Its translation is CASSVNEDTQYF. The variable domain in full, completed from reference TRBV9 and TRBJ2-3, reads DSGVTQTPKHLITATGQRVTLRCSPRSGDLSVYWYQQSLDQGLQFLIQYYNGEERAKGNILERFSAQQFPDLHSELNLSSLELGDSALYFCASSVNEDTQYFGPGTRLTVL.

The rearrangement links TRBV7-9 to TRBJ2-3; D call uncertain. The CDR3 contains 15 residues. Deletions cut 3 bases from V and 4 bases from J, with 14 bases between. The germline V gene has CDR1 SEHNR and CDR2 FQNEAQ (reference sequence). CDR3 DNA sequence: TGTGCCAGCAGCTTGGATGGAGAGGTATCAGATACGCAGTATTTT. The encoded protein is CASSLDGEVSDTQYF.

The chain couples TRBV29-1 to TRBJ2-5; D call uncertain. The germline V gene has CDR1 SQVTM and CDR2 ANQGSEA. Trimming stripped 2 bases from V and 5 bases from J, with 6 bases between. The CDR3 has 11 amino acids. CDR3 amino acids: CSVESGETQYF. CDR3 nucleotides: TGCAGCGTTGAAAGTGGCGAGACCCAGTACTTC.

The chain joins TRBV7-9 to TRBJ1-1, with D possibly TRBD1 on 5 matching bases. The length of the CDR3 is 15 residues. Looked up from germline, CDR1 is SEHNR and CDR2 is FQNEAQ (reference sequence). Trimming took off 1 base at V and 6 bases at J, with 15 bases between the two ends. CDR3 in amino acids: CASSLDGLGTSEAFF. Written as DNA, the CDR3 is TGTGCCAGCAGCTTAGACGGGCTCGGGACCTCTGAAGCTTTCTTT.

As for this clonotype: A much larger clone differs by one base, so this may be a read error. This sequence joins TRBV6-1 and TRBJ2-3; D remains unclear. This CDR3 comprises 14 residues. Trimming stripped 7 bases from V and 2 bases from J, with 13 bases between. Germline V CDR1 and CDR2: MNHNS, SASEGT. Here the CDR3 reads CASTWFGFTDTQYF. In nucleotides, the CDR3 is TGTGCCAGCACGTGGTTCGGTTTCACAGATACGCAGTATTTT.

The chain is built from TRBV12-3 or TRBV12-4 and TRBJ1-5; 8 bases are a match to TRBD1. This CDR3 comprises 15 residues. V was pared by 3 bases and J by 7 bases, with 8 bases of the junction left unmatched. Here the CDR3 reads CASSFLGQGEQPQHF. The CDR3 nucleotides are TGTGCCAGCAGTTTCTTAGGACAGGGAGAGCAGCCCCAGCATTTT.

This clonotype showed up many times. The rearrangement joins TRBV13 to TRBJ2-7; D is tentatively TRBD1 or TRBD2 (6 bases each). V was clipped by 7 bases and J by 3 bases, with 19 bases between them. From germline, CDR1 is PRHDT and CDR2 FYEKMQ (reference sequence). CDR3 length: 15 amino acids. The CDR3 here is CASNLGGQDRYEQYF. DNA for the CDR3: TGTGCCAGCAACCTAGGGGGGCAGGACCGCTACGAGCAGTACTTC.

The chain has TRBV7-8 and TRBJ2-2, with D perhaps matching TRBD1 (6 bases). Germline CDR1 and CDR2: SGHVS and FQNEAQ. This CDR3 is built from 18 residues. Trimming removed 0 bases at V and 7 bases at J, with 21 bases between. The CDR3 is CASSLAVGGTLIDGELFF. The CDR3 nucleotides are TGTGCCAGCAGCTTAGCGGTGGGTGGGACATTAATAGACGGGGAGCTGTTTTTT.

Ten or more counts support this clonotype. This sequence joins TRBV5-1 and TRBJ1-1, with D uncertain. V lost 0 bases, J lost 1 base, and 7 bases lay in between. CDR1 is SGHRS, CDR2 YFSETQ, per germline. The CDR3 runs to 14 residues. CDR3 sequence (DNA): TGCGCCAGCAGCTTGGATCCAGAGAACACTGAAGCTTTCTTT. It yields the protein CASSLDPENTEAFF.

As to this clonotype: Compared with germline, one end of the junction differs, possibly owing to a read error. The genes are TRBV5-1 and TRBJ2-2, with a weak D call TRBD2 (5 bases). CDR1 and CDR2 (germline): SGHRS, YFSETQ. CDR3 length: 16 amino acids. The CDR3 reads CASSLAPEKRTGELFF. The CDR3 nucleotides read TGCGCCAGCAGCTTGGCGCCAGAGAAGAGGACCGGGGAGCTGTTTTTC.

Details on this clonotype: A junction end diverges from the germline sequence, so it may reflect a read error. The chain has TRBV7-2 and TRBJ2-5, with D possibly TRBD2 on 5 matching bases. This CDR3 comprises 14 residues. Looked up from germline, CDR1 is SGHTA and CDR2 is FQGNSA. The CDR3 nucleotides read TGCGCCAGCAGTTTAAGTCTGGGAGACGAGACCCAGTACTTC. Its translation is CASSLSLGDETQYF. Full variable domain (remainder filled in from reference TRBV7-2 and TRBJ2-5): GAGVSQSPSNKVTEKGKDVELRCDPISGHTALYWYRQSLGQGLEFLIYFQGNSAPDKSGLPSDRFSAERTGGSVSTLTIQRTQQEDSAVYLCASSLSLGDETQYFGPGTRLLVL.

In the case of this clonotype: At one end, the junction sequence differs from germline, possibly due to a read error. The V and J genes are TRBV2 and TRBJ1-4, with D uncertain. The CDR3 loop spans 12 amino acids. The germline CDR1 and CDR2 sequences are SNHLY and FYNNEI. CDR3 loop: CASGATNEKLLF. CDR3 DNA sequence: TGTGCCAGCGGAGCAACTAATGAAAAACTGCTTTTT.

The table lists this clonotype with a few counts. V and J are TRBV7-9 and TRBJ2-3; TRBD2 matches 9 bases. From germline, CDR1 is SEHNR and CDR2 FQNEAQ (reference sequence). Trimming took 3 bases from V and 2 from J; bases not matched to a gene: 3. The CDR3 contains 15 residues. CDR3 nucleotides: TGTGCCAGCAGCTTTCTAGCGGGACTCACAGATACGCAGTATTTT. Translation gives CASSFLAGLTDTQYF. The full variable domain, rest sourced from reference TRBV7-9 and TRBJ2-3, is DTGVSQNPRHKITKRGQNVTFRCDPISEHNRLYWYRQTLGQGPEFLTYFQNEAQLEKSRLLSDRFSAERPKGSFSTLEIQRTEQGDSAMYLCASSFLAGLTDTQYFGPGTRLTVL.

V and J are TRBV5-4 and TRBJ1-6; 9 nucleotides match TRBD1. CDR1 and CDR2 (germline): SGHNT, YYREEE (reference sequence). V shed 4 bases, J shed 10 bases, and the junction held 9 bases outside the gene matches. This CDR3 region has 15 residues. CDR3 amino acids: CASSRNRGQESPLHF. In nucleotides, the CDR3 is TGTGCCAGCAGCCGCAACAGGGGGCAGGAGTCACCCCTCCACTTT.

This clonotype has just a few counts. For the CDR3, the DNA is TGTGCCAGCAGTTTGACAGGCCGCAATGAGCAGTTCTTC. Translating it yields CASSLTGRNEQFF. The chain uses TRBV6-1 and TRBJ2-1, with D possibly TRBD1 on 6 matching bases. Trimming removed 5 bases from V and 6 bases from J, with 11 bases in between. This CDR3 comprises 13 residues. Germline V gene lookup returns CDR1 MNHNS and CDR2 SASEGT.

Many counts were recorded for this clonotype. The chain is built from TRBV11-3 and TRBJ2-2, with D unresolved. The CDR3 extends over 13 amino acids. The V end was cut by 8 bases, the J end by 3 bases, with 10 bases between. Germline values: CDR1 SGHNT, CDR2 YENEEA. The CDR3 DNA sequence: TGTGCCAGCGGCCTTGGGGACACCGGGGAGCTGTTTTTT. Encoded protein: CASGLGDTGELFF.

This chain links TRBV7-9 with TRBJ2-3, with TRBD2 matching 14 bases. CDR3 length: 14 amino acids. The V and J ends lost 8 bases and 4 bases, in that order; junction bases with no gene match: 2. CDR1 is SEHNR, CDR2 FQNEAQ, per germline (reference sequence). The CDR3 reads CASGLAGGPDTQYF. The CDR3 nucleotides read TGTGCCAGCGGACTAGCGGGGGGTCCAGATACGCAGTATTTT.

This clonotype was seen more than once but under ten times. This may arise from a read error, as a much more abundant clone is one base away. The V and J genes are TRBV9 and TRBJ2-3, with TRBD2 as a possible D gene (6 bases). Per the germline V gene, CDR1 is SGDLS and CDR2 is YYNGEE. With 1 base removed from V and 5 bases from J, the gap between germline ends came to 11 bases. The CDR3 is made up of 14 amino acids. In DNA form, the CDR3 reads TGTGCCAGCAGCGTACTTTCCGGGAGAGATACGCAGTATTTT. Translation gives CASSVLSGRDTQYF.

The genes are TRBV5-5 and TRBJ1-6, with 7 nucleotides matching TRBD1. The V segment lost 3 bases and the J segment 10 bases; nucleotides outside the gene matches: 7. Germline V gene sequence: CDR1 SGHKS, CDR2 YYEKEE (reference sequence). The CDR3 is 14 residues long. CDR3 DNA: TGTGCCAGCAGCTCCAGACAGGGAGGCTCACCCCTCCACTTT. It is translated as CASSSRQGGSPLHF.

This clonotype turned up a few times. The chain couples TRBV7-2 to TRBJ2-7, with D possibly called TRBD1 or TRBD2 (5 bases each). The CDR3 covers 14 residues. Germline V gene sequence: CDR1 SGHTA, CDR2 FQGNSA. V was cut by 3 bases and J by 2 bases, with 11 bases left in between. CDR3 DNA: TGTGCCAGCAGCTTTTCAGGGACGACCTACGAGCAGTACTTC. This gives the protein CASSFSGTTYEQYF.

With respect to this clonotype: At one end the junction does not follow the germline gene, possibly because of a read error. This chain's CDR3 is CAISESLAATDTQYF. DNA of the CDR3: TGTGCCATCAGTGAGTCTCTAGCAGCCACAGATACGCAGTATTTT. The V call is TRBV12-3 or TRBV12-4, the J call TRBJ2-3; a weak D match, TRBD2 (5 bases). The CDR3 runs to 15 residues.

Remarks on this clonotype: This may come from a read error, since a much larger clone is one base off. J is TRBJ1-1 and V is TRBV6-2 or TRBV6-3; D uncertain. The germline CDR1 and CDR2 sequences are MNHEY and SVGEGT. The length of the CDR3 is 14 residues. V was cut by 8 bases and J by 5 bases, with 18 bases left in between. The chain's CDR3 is CASESQCPWTEAFF. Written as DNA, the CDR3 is TGTGCCAGCGAATCGCAGTGCCCGTGGACTGAAGCTTTCTTT.